These T cell receptor beta chains were read from a single sample in a study of blood T cell repertoires in COVID-19. The assay was immunoSEQ multiplex PCR, and TCRdb's table has in-frame clones only and misses some. The profile shows about 170,000 clones, around 80% of them singletons. The sample comprised peripheral blood. The receptors derive from a woman older than 75 with acute or convalescent COVID-19. The CDR3 runs from the conserved cysteine through the conserved F or W. Fields, in order: clone size, D gene, V gene, J gene, CDR3 DNA, CDR3 protein. A D gene is named only where the DNA matches it firmly. Not all rows give a size; the values are once, few, many and, for expanded clones, a class.

.	.	TRBV5-4	TRBJ1-1	TGTGCCAGCAGCCCCCTCCGGGGAACTGAAGCTTTCTTT	CASSPLRGTEAFF
.	TRBD2	TRBV2	TRBJ2-3	TGTGCCAGCAGTGAAGGGACTAGCGGACCCACAGATACGCAGTATTTT	CASSEGTSGPTDTQYF
.	.	TRBV7-2	TRBJ1-5	TGTGCCAGCAGCTTAGAGGGTAGAGGGCAGCCCCAGCATTTT	CASSLEGRGQPQHF
.	TRBD1	TRBV4-1	TRBJ1-2	TGCGCCAGCAGCCAAGAAAGGGGGCGTATAAACTATGGCTACACCTTC	CASSQERGRINYGYTF
.	TRBD1	TRBV11-2	TRBJ2-1	TGTGCCAGCAGGGAGACAGGGAGCTCCTACAATGAGCAGTTCTTC	CASRETGSSYNEQFF
.	.	TRBV5-1	TRBJ1-6	TGCGCCAGCAGCTTGGTAGCTGCTGTTGATTCACCCCTCCACTTT	CASSLVAAVDSPLHF
.	TRBD1	TRBV5-5	TRBJ2-7	TGTGCCAGCAGCTTGAGGATGACAGGGCTTGAGCAGTACTTC	CASSLRMTGLEQYF
.	.	TRBV7-2	TRBJ2-1	TGTGCCAGCAGCTCCGTGAGGAATGAGCAGTTCTTC	CASSSVRNEQFF
.	TRBD1	TRBV12-3/TRBV12-4	TRBJ2-1	TGTGCCAGCAGTTCTACAGGGGGTGTTGAGCAGTTCTTC	CASSSTGGVEQFF
.	TRBD1	TRBV20-1	TRBJ2-7	TGCAGTGCTAGTGTGGACAGGACCTTCTCCTACGAGCAGTACTTC	CSASVDRTFSYEQYF
.	TRBD2	TRBV25-1	TRBJ2-3	TGTGCCAGCAGTGACCCTGGGACTAGCGGAGTGAGCACAGATACGCAGTATTTT	CASSDPGTSGVSTDTQYF
few	TRBD1	TRBV7-9	TRBJ2-7	TGTGCCAGCAGCAAAGTCAGGGGGCCCTACGAGCAGTACTTC	CASSKVRGPYEQYF
.	.	TRBV5-1	TRBJ2-1	TGCGCCAGCAGCCGCGGGACAGAGGCCTACAATGAGCAGTTCTTC	CASSRGTEAYNEQFF
.	.	TRBV6-1	TRBJ2-1	TGTGCCAGCAGTTTGGTAGGGGTAATTAGTGAGCAGTTCTTC	CASSLVGVISEQFF
.	.	TRBV28	TRBJ1-6	TGTGCCAGCAGTTTAGGGGCAGGCCCCCGTTCACCCCTCCACTTT	CASSLGAGPRSPLHF
.	.	TRBV11-2	TRBJ1-3	TGTGCCAGCAGCCCCGCGAACACCATATATTTT	CASSPANTIYF
.	.	TRBV9	TRBJ1-5	TGTGCCTGCAGCGGCAGGGAGGGTCAGCCCCAGCATTTT	CACSGREGQPQHF
few	.	TRBV18	TRBJ2-1	TGTGCCAGCTCACGGGGCGGGGACAATGAGCAGTTCTTC	CASSRGGDNEQFF
.	.	TRBV7-2	TRBJ2-7	TGTGCCAGCAGCTTAGCGCGGGCCTCCTACGAGCAGTACTTC	CASSLARASYEQYF
.	TRBD1	TRBV10-3	TRBJ1-6	TGTGCCATCAGTGTTGGACAGGGGGCAACGGGTTCACCCCTCCACTTT	CAISVGQGATGSPLHF
.	TRBD1	TRBV4-1	TRBJ1-2	TGCGCCAGCAGCCAAGAAGGGACAGGGGTCTATGGCTACACCTTC	CASSQEGTGVYGYTF
.	TRBD2	TRBV2	TRBJ2-1	TGTGCCAGCATCCGGACTAGCGGGAGGGCTGAGCAGTTCTTC	CASIRTSGRAEQFF
.	TRBD1	TRBV14	TRBJ1-3	TGTGCCAGCAGCCAGTACGGACAGGGCGGCGGAAACACCATATATTTT	CASSQYGQGGGNTIYF
.	TRBD1	TRBV5-1	TRBJ2-1	TGCGCCAGCTTCCCAGGGGGACAGAGCTCCTACAATGAGCAGTTCTTC	CASFPGGQSSYNEQFF
.	.	TRBV6-4	TRBJ2-2	TGTGCCAGCAGTCTTTCAGAAACCGGGGAGCTGTTTTTT	CASSLSETGELFF
.	.	TRBV19	TRBJ1-1	TGTGCCAGTAGTAACCAAAGGGGCACTGAAGCTTTCTTT	CASSNQRGTEAFF
once	.	TRBV5-1	TRBJ1-1	TGCGCCAGCAGCTCTCGGGACATCCGCTCATCGGCTGAAGCTTTCTTT	CASSSRDIRSSAEAFF
.	.	TRBV7-9	TRBJ2-7	TGTGCCAGCAGCTTAGGGGACAATCTCTACGAGCAGTACTTC	CASSLGDNLYEQYF
.	.	TRBV19	TRBJ2-7	TGTGCCAGCCGCCCATCAGGGATCCCCTACGAGCAGTACTTC	CASRPSGIPYEQYF
.	TRBD1	TRBV20-1	TRBJ2-7	TGCAGTGCTAGTTCGGCGACCGGGACAGCGACTTACGAGCAGTACTTC	CSASSATGTATYEQYF
.	.	TRBV29-1	TRBJ1-1	TGCAGCGTAGTCGGCAGGGTAGAGAAAATCGCTGAAGCTTTCTTT	CSVVGRVEKIAEAFF
once	TRBD2	TRBV4-3	TRBJ2-1	TGCGCCAGCAGCCCCAGGGGACCGGGACTAGCGGAATACAATGAGCAGTTCTTC	CASSPRGPGLAEYNEQFF
.	TRBD2	TRBV6-5	TRBJ2-3	TGTGCCAGCAGATCGACTAGCGGGAGTCGAGATACGCAGTATTTT	CASRSTSGSRDTQYF
.	.	TRBV12-1	TRBJ2-3	TGTGCCAGCAGCTGGGGGGGAAAGAACAGCACAGATACGCAGTATTTT	CASSWGGKNSTDTQYF
.	TRBD2	TRBV30	TRBJ2-5	TGTGCCTGGAGTGGCGGGAGTGCTGAGACCCAGTACTTC	CAWSGGSAETQYF
.	.	TRBV10-3	TRBJ1-1	TGTGCCATCAGTGACCCAGACAGAAGTGAAGCTTTCTTT	CAISDPDRSEAFF
many	TRBD2	TRBV6-5	TRBJ2-7	TGTGCCAGCAGAACCGGGACTAGCGGTTACTACGAGCAGTACTTC	CASRTGTSGYYEQYF
.	TRBD2	TRBV2	TRBJ2-1	TGTGCCAGCGTTGGGACTAGAGGGCCCAATGAGCAGTTCTTC	CASVGTRGPNEQFF
.	TRBD2	TRBV4-3	TRBJ2-2	TGCGCCAGCAGCCAAGAATTTGTGGCTCTAGCGGTGGGGGAGCTGTTTTTT	CASSQEFVALAVGELFF
.	.	TRBV6-4	TRBJ1-2	TGTGCCAGCAGTCCCGGGAACTATGGCTACACCTTC	CASSPGNYGYTF